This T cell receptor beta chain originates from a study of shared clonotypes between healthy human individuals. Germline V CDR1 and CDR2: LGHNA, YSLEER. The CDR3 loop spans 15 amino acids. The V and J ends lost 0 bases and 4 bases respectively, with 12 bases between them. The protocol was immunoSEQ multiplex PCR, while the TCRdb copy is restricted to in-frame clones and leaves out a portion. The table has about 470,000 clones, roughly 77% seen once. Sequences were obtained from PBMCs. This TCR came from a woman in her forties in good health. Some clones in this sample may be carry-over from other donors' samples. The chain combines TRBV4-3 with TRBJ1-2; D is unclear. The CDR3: CASSQDAGSIYGYTF. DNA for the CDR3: TGCGCCAGCAGCCAAGACGCGGGAAGCATCTATGGCTACACCTTC.